This TCR beta chain is from a study of T cells in Graves' hyperthyroidism and ophthalmopathy. The study defined stable Graves' hyperthyroidism as no ophthalmopathy progression within 18 months. This clonotype was detected many times. Antigen specificity is unknown. RNA transcripts were the template for amplifying TCR beta CDR3 regions. In the first-round RT-PCR of the TCR CDR3, the HTBI primer set was used. TCRdb passed the multiplex PCR reads through MiXCR, listing each CDR3 protein once. Among more than 150,000 distinct CDR3 sequences listed, over 15% were seen once. From germline, CDR1 is LNHDA and CDR2 SQIVND (reference sequence). The CDR3 contains 15 residues. V was shortened by 3 bases and J by 6 bases, with 16 bases between the two germline ends. Study results and limitations: Most clonotypes expanded in the thyroid (above 0.001) were also present in blood. Separation of ophthalmopathy from stable hyperthyroidism was achieved by a 13 V-J model. Progression to ophthalmopathy was predicted a median of roughly 6.5 months early.

V and J are TRBV19 and TRBJ2-3; perhaps TRBD2 as D (5 bases). This receptor was obtained from a woman aged 45-65 years with Graves' hyperthyroidism. Sequences were obtained from blood. The CDR3 region is CASSMGTSSADTQYF. The CDR3 DNA reads as TGTGCCAGTAGTATGGGTACTAGTTCGGCCGATACGCAGTATTTT.